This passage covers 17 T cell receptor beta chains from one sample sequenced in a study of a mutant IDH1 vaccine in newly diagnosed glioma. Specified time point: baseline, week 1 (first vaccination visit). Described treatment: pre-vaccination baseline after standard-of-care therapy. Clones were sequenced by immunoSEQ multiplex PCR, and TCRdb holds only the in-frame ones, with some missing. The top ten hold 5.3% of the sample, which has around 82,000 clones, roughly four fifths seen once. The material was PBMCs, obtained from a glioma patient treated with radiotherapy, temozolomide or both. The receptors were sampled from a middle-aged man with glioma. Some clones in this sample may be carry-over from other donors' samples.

The CDR3 loop is CASSAQRATNEKLFF. The CDR3 nucleotides read TGCGCCAGCAGCGCACAGAGAGCAACTAATGAAAAACTGTTTTTT. The chain employs TRBV5-1 and TRBJ1-4, with D uncertain. V shed 4 bases and J shed 0 bases, with 10 bases lying between them. From germline, CDR1 is SGHRS and CDR2 YFSETQ. The CDR3 length is 15 residues.

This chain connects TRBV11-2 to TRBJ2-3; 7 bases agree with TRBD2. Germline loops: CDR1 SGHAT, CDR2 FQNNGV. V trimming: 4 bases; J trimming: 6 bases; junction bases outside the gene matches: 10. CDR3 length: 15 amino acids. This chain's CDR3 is CASSYSGSPEDTQYF. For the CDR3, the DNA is TGTGCCAGCAGCTATAGCGGGTCCCCGGAGGATACGCAGTATTTT.

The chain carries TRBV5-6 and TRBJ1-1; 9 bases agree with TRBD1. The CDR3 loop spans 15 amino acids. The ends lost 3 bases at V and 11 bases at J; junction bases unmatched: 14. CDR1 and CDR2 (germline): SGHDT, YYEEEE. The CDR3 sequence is CASSSIGTGRGGAFF. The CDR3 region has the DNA TGTGCCAGCAGCTCGATCGGGACAGGGCGAGGGGGGGCTTTCTTT.

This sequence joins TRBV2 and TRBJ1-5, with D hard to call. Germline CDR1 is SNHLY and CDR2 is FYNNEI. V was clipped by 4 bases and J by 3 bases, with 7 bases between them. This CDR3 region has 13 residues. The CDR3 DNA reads TGTGCCAGCAGTGGGGAGGTCAATCAGCCCCAGCATTTT. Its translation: CASSGEVNQPQHF.

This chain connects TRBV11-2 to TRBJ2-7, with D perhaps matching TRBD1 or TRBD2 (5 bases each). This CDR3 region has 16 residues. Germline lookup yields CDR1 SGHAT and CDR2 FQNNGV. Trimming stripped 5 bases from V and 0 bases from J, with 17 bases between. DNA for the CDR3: TGTGCCAGCAGCCCCGACCGGGACGTTAGCTCCTACGAGCAGTACTTC. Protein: CASSPDRDVSSYEQYF.

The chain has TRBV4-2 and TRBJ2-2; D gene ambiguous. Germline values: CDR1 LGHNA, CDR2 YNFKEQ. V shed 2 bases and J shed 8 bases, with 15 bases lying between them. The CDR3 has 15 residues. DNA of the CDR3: TGTGCCAGCAGCCAAAATTGGGGTCAGGTTGGGGAGCTGTTTTTT. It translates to CASSQNWGQVGELFF.

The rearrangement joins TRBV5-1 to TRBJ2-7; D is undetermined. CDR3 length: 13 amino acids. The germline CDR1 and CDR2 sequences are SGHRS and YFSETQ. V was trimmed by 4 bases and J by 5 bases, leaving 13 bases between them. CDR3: CASSPEARDEQYF. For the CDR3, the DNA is TGCGCCAGCAGCCCAGAGGCCCGCGACGAGCAGTACTTC.

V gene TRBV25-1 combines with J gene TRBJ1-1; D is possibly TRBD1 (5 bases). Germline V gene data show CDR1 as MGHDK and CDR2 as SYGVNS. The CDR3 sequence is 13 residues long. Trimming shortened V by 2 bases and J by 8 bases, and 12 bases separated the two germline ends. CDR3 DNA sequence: TGTGCCAGCAGTGAAGATTGGCGGGACGAAGCTTTCTTT. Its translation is CASSEDWRDEAFF.

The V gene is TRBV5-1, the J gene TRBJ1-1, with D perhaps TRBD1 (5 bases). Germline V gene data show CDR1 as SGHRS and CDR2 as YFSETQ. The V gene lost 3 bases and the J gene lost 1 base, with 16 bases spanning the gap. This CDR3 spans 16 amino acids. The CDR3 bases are TGCGCCAGCAGCTCCCCCTCCGGCCAGGGGAACACTGAAGCTTTCTTT. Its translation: CASSSPSGQGNTEAFF.

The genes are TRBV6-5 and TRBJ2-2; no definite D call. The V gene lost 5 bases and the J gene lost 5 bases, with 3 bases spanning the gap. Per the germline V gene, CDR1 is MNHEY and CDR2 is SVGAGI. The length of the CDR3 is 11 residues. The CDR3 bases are TGTGCCAGCAGTAGGACCGGGGAGCTGTTTTTT. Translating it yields CASSRTGELFF.

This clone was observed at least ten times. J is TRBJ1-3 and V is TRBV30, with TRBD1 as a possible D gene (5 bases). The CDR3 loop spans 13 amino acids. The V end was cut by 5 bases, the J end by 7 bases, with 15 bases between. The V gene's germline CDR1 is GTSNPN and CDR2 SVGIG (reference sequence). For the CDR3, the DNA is TGTGCCTGGGCTCCGGGGCGGCGGAACACCATATATTTT. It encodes CAWAPGRRNTIYF.

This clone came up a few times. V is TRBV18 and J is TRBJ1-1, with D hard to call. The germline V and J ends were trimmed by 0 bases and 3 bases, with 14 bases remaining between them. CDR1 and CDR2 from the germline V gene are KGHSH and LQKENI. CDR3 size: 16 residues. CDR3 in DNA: TGTGCCAGCTCACCACCGTTTGAGGGCGCAGACACTGAAGCTTTCTTT. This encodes CASSPPFEGADTEAFF.

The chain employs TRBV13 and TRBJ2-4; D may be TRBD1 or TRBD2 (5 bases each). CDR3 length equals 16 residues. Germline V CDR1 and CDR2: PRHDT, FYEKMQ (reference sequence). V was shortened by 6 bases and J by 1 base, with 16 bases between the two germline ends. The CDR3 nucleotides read TGTGCCAGCAGAATCCGCGGTGGGACGGCCAAAAACATTCAGTACTTC. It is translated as CASRIRGGTAKNIQYF.

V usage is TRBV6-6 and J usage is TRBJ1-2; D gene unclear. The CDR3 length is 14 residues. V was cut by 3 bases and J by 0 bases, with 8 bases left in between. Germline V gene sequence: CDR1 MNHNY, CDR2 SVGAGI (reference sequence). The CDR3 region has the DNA TGTGCCAGCAGTTATGGTGGCTCTAACTATGGCTACACCTTC. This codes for CASSYGGSNYGYTF.

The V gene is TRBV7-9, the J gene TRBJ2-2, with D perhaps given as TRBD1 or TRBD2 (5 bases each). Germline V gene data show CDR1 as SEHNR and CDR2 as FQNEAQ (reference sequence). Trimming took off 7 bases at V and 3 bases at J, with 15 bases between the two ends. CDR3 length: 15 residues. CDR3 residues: CASTAGSGYTGELFF. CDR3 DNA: TGTGCCAGCACGGCAGGGAGCGGATACACCGGGGAGCTGTTTTTT. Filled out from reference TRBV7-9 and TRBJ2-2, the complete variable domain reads DTGVSQNPRHKITKRGQNVTFRCDPISEHNRLYWYRQTLGQGPEFLTYFQNEAQLEKSRLLSDRFSAERPKGSFSTLEIQRTEQGDSAMYLCASTAGSGYTGELFFGEGSRLTVL.

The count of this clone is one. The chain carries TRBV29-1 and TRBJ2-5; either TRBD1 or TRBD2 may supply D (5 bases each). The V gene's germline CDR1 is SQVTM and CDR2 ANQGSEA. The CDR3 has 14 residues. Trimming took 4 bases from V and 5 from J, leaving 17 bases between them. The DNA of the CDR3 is TGCAGCGTTGGGGACCAAAAGCGAGGGGAGACCCAGTACTTC. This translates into CSVGDQKRGETQYF.

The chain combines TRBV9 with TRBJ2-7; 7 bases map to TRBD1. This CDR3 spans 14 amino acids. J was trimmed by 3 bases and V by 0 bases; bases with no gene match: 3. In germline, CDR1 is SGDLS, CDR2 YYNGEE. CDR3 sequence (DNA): TGTGCCAGCAGCGTAGGGGGACAGAGCTACGAGCAGTACTTC. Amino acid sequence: CASSVGGQSYEQYF.